Listed below are T cell receptor beta chains from one sample, sequenced in a study of T cell responses to AZD1222 COVID-19 vaccine. Clones were sequenced by immunoSEQ multiplex PCR, and TCRdb holds only the in-frame ones, with some missing. This sample has roughly 140,000 clones; approximately 89% occur once, and the top ten carry about 16%. This specimen was peripheral blood, taken on day 0 of AZD1222 vaccination. These receptors all come from an adult in good health. Each CDR3 is given with its conserved first and last residue.

V gene	J gene	CDR3 protein
TRBV9	TRBJ2-3	CASSGATGPTDTQYF
TRBV30	TRBJ2-3	CAWNRGTDTQYF
TRBV19	TRBJ1-2	CASSIISTGDYGYTF
TRBV9	TRBJ2-2	CASSAGLYNTGELFF
TRBV5-1	TRBJ1-3	CASSSTGMGTGNTIYF
TRBV2	TRBJ2-2	CASRDTGPGELFF
TRBV4-1	TRBJ2-5	CASSDFSNQETQYF
TRBV4-1	TRBJ1-1	CASSLRGVGDTEAFF
TRBV19	TRBJ1-6	CASSIDRQGFYNSPLHF
TRBV7-2	TRBJ2-5	CASSQGGGKETQYF
TRBV5-1	TRBJ2-3	CASSPIGVDLDTQYF
TRBV28	TRBJ1-2	CASTPDRDHGYTF
TRBV2	TRBJ2-5	CASSRQGPQETQYF
TRBV19	TRBJ1-1	CASRTGNTEAFF